What follows are 22 T cell receptor beta chains derived from one specimen sequenced in a study of blood T cell repertoires in COVID-19. Method: immunoSEQ multiplex PCR; TCRdb's copy keeps in-frame clones and lacks some. The data show 70,000 to 90,000 clones, approximately 80% seen once. Sequenced sample: peripheral blood. These receptors all stem from a man aged 65 to 85 with acute or convalescent COVID-19.

This chain uses TRBV10-1 with TRBJ1-5; D gene uncertain. CDR3 length: 13 residues. The V end was cut by 5 bases, the J end by 3 bases, with 8 bases between. Germline lookup yields CDR1 WNHNN and CDR2 SYGVQD (reference sequence). The CDR3 here is CASSPGNNQPQHF. The DNA for the CDR3 is TGCGCCAGCAGTCCGGGGAACAATCAGCCCCAGCATTTT.

The CDR3 DNA sequence: TGCGCCAGCAGCCTCGAAGGGGACAGCCGCTACGAGCAGTACTTC. Translated, it gives CASSLEGDSRYEQYF. The chain uses TRBV4-1 and TRBJ2-7, with TRBD1 matching over 7 bases. This CDR3 region has 15 residues. Trimming cost V 4 bases and J 3 bases; bases outside gene matches: 9. Germline V lookup: CDR1 MGHRA, CDR2 YSYEKL.

V usage is TRBV30 and J usage is TRBJ1-4, with 7 bases lining up with TRBD1. Germline values: CDR1 GTSNPN, CDR2 SVGIG (reference sequence). This CDR3 is built from 13 residues. V shed 5 bases, J shed 7 bases, and the junction held 7 bases outside the gene matches. The CDR3 nucleotides are TGTGCCTGGCAGGGGGAAGGAGGTGAAAAACTGTTTTTT. It is translated as CAWQGEGGEKLFF.

The chain is built from TRBV15 and TRBJ2-5, with 8 bases identical to TRBD1. CDR3 length: 13 amino acids. Per germline, CDR1 LNHNV and CDR2 YYDKDF (reference sequence). Trimming cost V 5 bases and J 6 bases; bases outside gene matches: 5. The CDR3 here is CATSSGQGQTQYF. CDR3 DNA: TGTGCCACCAGCTCTGGACAGGGTCAGACCCAGTACTTC.

The chain employs TRBV11-2 and TRBJ1-1; no reliable D call. The V gene's germline CDR1 is SGHAT and CDR2 FQNNGV. The CDR3 extends over 14 amino acids. The V gene lost 2 bases and the J gene lost 2 bases, with 9 bases spanning the gap. The CDR3: CASSLIGGNTEAFF. Here the CDR3 DNA reads TGTGCCAGCAGCTTAATCGGCGGAAACACTGAAGCTTTCTTT.

The V and J genes are TRBV5-4 and TRBJ2-3; D is possibly TRBD1 (5 bases). Trimming cost V 4 bases and J 6 bases, with 12 bases left between them. There are 13 residues in the CDR3. Germline CDR1 and CDR2: SGHNT and YYREEE (reference sequence). The CDR3 here is CASSRSGSDTQYF. CDR3 nucleotide sequence: TGTGCCAGCAGCCGGTCAGGGTCTGATACGCAGTATTTT.

The chain couples TRBV12-3 or TRBV12-4 to TRBJ1-5; TRBD1 agrees at 7 bases. Losses at the gene ends were 7 bases for V and 7 bases for J; bases not matched to a gene: 7. The CDR3 extends over 13 amino acids. The CDR3 DNA reads as TGTGCCAGCAATATACAGGGGTGGCAGCCCCAGCATTTT. This translates into CASNIQGWQPQHF.

The chain joins TRBV25-1 to TRBJ1-3; the D is unclear. V was trimmed by 2 bases and J by 0 bases, leaving 14 bases between them. Germline V lookup: CDR1 MGHDK, CDR2 SYGVNS. This CDR3 region has 17 residues. The CDR3 DNA is TGTGCCAGCAGTGAACACGGGAGCCCACTCTCTGGAAACACCATATATTTT. Translated, it gives CASSEHGSPLSGNTIYF.

This chain connects TRBV7-7 to TRBJ2-3, with D possibly matching TRBD2 (8 bases). Between the trimmed V and J ends, which lost 5 bases and 3 bases, there was a span of 21 bases. CDR3 length: 17 amino acids. Looked up from germline, CDR1 is SSHAT and CDR2 is FNYEAQ (reference sequence). This chain's CDR3 is CASSAGGVKGATDTQYF. The CDR3 nucleotides read TGTGCCAGCAGCGCGGGGGGAGTTAAGGGGGCAACAGATACGCAGTATTTT.

This clone was seen only a few times. The CDR3 reads CASSYGPYTEAFF. CDR3 DNA sequence: TGTGCCAGCAGTTACGGCCCCTACACTGAAGCTTTCTTT. The rearrangement links TRBV6-6 to TRBJ1-1; D gene uncertain. This CDR3 is built from 13 residues. Germline V gene data show CDR1 as MNHNY and CDR2 as SVGAGI (reference sequence). V lost 2 bases and J lost 3, with 7 bases in between.

The V and J genes are TRBV5-4 and TRBJ2-5; TRBD2 might be the D (5 bases). The CDR3 is made up of 14 amino acids. The germline V and J ends were trimmed by 4 bases and 5 bases, with 15 bases remaining between them. Per the germline V gene, CDR1 is SGHNT and CDR2 is YYREEE (reference sequence). The CDR3 here is CASSPGSPRETQYF. CDR3 nucleotide sequence: TGTGCCAGCAGCCCTGGGAGCCCCCGCGAGACCCAGTACTTC.

The chain is built from TRBV9 and TRBJ1-5, with TRBD1 matching over 12 bases. V lost 2 bases, J lost 5 bases, and 2 bases stayed unmatched. Germline CDR1 SGDLS, CDR2 YYNGEE. The CDR3 spans 15 residues. Here the CDR3 reads CASSVGTGGHQPQHF. CDR3 sequence (DNA): TGTGCCAGCAGCGTGGGGACAGGGGGCCATCAGCCCCAGCATTTT.

The chain is built from TRBV19 and TRBJ1-6; TRBD1 agrees at 9 bases. Losses at the gene ends were 7 bases for V and 6 bases for J; bases not matched to a gene: 4. The CDR3 sequence is 14 residues long. Germline V gene lookup returns CDR1 LNHDA and CDR2 SQIVND (reference sequence). CDR3 sequence reads: CASNRQGVNSPLHF. The CDR3 nucleotides read TGTGCCAGTAACAGACAGGGGGTTAATTCACCCCTCCACTTT.

CDR3 nucleotides: TGTGCCAGCAGTTACGGACAGGGGAGTCAGCCCCAGCATTTT. Translating gives CASSYGQGSQPQHF. V is TRBV6-5 and J is TRBJ1-5; 9 nucleotides match TRBD1. The CDR3 is 14 amino acids. Germline V gene data show CDR1 as MNHEY and CDR2 as SVGAGI. Losses at the gene ends were 2 bases for V and 6 bases for J; bases not matched to a gene: 2.

This clone was seen only once. CDR3 residues: CASSLVTGEYEQYV. CDR3 sequence (DNA): TGTGCCAGCAGCTTAGTGACAGGAGAGTACGAGCAGTACGTC. V and J are TRBV11-2 and TRBJ2-7; maybe TRBD1 (6 bases). The CDR3 runs to 14 residues. CDR1 and CDR2 from the germline V gene are SGHAT and FQNNGV. Trimming stripped 1 base from V and 4 bases from J, with 11 bases between.

The V gene is TRBV29-1, the J gene TRBJ1-5; tentatively, D is TRBD1 (5 bases). The V end lost 6 bases, the J end lost 0 bases, and 9 bases lay between the germline ends. This CDR3 has 13 amino acids. Germline V gene sequence: CDR1 SQVTM, CDR2 ANQGSEA. The CDR3 nucleotides are TGCAGCGTCGCGACAGATAGCAATCAGCCCCAGCATTTT. This encodes CSVATDSNQPQHF.

The chain employs TRBV5-4 and TRBJ2-3; 7 bases align to TRBD2. Trimming cost V 1 base and J 2 bases; bases outside gene matches: 4. The CDR3 is 15 residues long. Per germline, CDR1 SGHNT and CDR2 YYREEE (reference sequence). CDR3 sequence reads: CASSLWGGNTDTQYF. CDR3 nucleotide sequence: TGTGCCAGCAGCTTGTGGGGGGGGAACACAGATACGCAGTATTTT. The full variable domain, with the rest looked up from reference TRBV5-4 and TRBJ2-3, is ETGVTQSPTHLIKTRGQQVTLRCSSQSGHNTVSWYQQALGQGPQFIFQYYREEENGRGNFPPRFSGLQFPNYSSELNVNALELDDSALYLCASSLWGGNTDTQYFGPGTRLTVL.

V gene TRBV28 combines with J gene TRBJ2-6; no clear D. This CDR3 spans 19 amino acids. The germline V gene encodes CDR1 MDHEN and CDR2 SYDVKM. V was cut by 0 bases and J by 0 bases, with 15 bases left in between. For the CDR3, the DNA is TGTGCCAGCAGTTTATGGAACAAACCTTATGCCTCTGGGGCCAACGTCCTGACTTTC. Protein product: CASSLWNKPYASGANVLTF.

This sequence joins TRBV11-2 and TRBJ2-7, with TRBD1 as a possible D gene (6 bases). Germline V lookup: CDR1 SGHAT, CDR2 FQNNGV. V gave up 3 bases and J gave up 4 bases, with 13 bases separating them. This CDR3 has 14 residues. For the CDR3, the DNA is TGTGCCAGCAGCTTGACCGACAGGTTTTACGAGCAGTACTTC. It codes for CASSLTDRFYEQYF.

The V and J genes are TRBV11-2 and TRBJ1-6, with D possibly being TRBD1 (6 bases). V was trimmed by 5 bases and J by 4 bases, leaving 12 bases between them. This CDR3 is built from 15 residues. Germline CDR1 and CDR2: SGHAT and FQNNGV. The CDR3 DNA follows: TGTGCCAGCAGCCCCGGGACACCATATAATTCACCCCTCCACTTT. Translated, it gives CASSPGTPYNSPLHF. Based on the CDR3 plus reference TRBV11-2 and TRBJ1-6, the full variable domain is EAGVAQSPRYKIIEKRQSVAFWCNPISGHATLYWYQQILGQGPKLLIQFQNNGVVDDSQLPKDRFSAERLKGVDSTLKIQPAKLEDSAVYLCASSPGTPYNSPLHFGNGTRLTVT.

The gene calls are TRBV23-1 and TRBJ2-3; D gene ambiguous. TRBV23-1 qualifies as an ORF whose function is uncertain. The CDR3 has 15 residues. V was shortened by 3 bases and J by 3 bases, with 13 bases between the two germline ends. Here the CDR3 reads CASSHGRWATDTQYF. In nucleotides, the CDR3 is TGCGCCAGCAGTCACGGCAGGTGGGCAACAGATACGCAGTATTTT.

This clone has only a few counts. This sequence joins TRBV19 and TRBJ1-1; TRBD1 might be the D (5 bases). This CDR3 is built from 14 residues. Trimming removed 4 bases from V and 8 bases from J, with 17 bases in between. Germline values: CDR1 LNHDA, CDR2 SQIVND (reference sequence). The CDR3: CASSKGGGLAEAFF. As DNA, the CDR3 is TGTGCCAGTAGTAAGGGTGGGGGACTGGCCGAAGCTTTCTTT.